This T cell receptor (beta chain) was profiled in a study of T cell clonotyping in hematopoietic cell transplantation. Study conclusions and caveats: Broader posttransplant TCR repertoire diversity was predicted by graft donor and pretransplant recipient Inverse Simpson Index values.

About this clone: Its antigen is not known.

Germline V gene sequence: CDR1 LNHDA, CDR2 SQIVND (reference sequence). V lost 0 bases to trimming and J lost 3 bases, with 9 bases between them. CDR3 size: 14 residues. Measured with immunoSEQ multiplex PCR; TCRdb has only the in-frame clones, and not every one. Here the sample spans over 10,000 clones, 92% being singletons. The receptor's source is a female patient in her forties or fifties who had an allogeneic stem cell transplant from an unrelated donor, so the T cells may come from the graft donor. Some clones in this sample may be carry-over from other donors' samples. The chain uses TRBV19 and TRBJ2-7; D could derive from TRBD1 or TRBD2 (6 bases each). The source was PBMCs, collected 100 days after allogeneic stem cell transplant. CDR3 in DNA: TGTGCCAGTAGTATAGATGGGGGGCACTACGAGCAGTACTTC. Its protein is CASSIDGGHYEQYF. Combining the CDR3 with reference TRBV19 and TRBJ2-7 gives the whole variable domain DGGITQSPKYLFRKEGQNVTLSCEQNLNHDAMYWYRQDPGQGLRLIYYSQIVNDFQKGDIAEGYSVSREKKESFPLTVTSAQKNPTAFYLCASSIDGGHYEQYFGPGTRLTVT.